A single sample gave rise to the 28 T cell receptor beta chains below, sequenced in a study of blood T cell repertoires in COVID-19. Some clones are missing from TCRdb's copy, which holds only in-frame ones; the method was immunoSEQ multiplex PCR. The sample lists about 270,000 clones, approximately 86% seen once, with 1.5% to 2% in the top ten. The sample consisted of peripheral blood. The source of these receptors is a woman in her sixties or seventies who had recovered from COVID-19.

This chain joins TRBV4-3 and TRBJ1-2; the D gene is possibly TRBD1 (6 bases). V shed 4 bases and J shed 4 bases, with 19 bases lying between them. The CDR3 length is 16 residues. Per germline, CDR1 LGHNA and CDR2 YSLEER. The CDR3 loop is CASSPQGAGDPYGYTF. The CDR3 DNA reads TGCGCCAGCAGCCCACAAGGGGCAGGGGACCCCTATGGCTACACCTTC.

This clone was seen a single time. V gene TRBV7-2 combines with J gene TRBJ2-2; possible D gene TRBD1, 7 bases. CDR3 length: 16 residues. Germline V lookup: CDR1 SGHTA, CDR2 FQGNSA. Trimming removed 2 bases at V and 6 bases at J, with 16 bases between. The CDR3 bases are TGTGCCAGCAGCTTAAAGAGGTCAGGGGGGTCCGGGGAGCTGTTTTTT. Protein product: CASSLKRSGGSGELFF.

J is TRBJ1-2 and V is TRBV19; 7 bases map to TRBD1. The germline V gene encodes CDR1 LNHDA and CDR2 SQIVND (reference sequence). Germline trimming cut 6 bases from V and 4 bases from J; bases unmatched to any gene: 8. This CDR3 comprises 14 residues. CDR3: CASRPTGQLYGYTF. In DNA form, the CDR3 reads TGTGCCAGTAGGCCAACGGGACAGCTCTATGGCTACACCTTC. The full variable domain, its missing parts supplied by reference TRBV19 and TRBJ1-2, is DGGITQSPKYLFRKEGQNVTLSCEQNLNHDAMYWYRQDPGQGLRLIYYSQIVNDFQKGDIAEGYSVSREKKESFPLTVTSAQKNPTAFYLCASRPTGQLYGYTFGSGTRLTVV.

The rearrangement links TRBV15 to TRBJ2-5; a possible D gene is TRBD2 (5 bases). Germline V CDR1 and CDR2: LNHNV, YYDKDF (reference sequence). The germline V and J ends were trimmed by 5 bases and 7 bases, with 29 bases remaining between them. CDR3 length: 18 amino acids. DNA of the CDR3: TGTGCCACCAGCTACGGAGGACCCACCGAAACCTTGGCACGGACCCAGTACTTC. Its protein is CATSYGGPTETLARTQYF.

The chain joins TRBV6-2 or TRBV6-3 to TRBJ1-2; 8 bases agree with TRBD1. Germline CDR1 is MNHEY and CDR2 is SVGEGT. J lost 0 bases, V lost 2 bases, and 2 bases had no gene match. This CDR3 region has 15 residues. The CDR3 reads CASSYGTGANYGYTF. The CDR3 DNA follows: TGTGCCAGCAGTTACGGGACAGGAGCTAACTATGGCTACACCTTC.

This chain joins TRBV3-1 (or the pseudogene TRBV3-2) and TRBJ1-2; TRBD1 matches 7 bases. CDR3 length: 13 residues. Germline V gives CDR1 LGHDT, CDR2 YNNKEL (reference sequence). The V gene end was trimmed by 5 bases and the J gene end by 8 bases; junction bases not matched to a gene: 8. The CDR3: CASSFGRGKGYTF. CDR3 nucleotides: TGTGCCAGCAGCTTCGGCAGGGGGAAGGGCTACACCTTC.

The V gene is TRBV12-3 or TRBV12-4, the J gene TRBJ2-7, with unresolved D. Trimming took off 3 bases at V and 6 bases at J, with 12 bases between the two ends. The CDR3 sequence is 13 residues long. CDR3 sequence reads: CASSFGSLREQYF. The CDR3 coding sequence is TGTGCCAGCAGTTTTGGCAGTCTTCGCGAGCAGTACTTC.

This chain connects TRBV24-1 to TRBJ1-5, with TRBD1 identical over 10 bases. The J segment lost 9 bases and the V segment lost 3 bases, leaving 13 bases of the junction unmatched. Per the germline V gene, CDR1 is KGHDR and CDR2 is SFDVKD. The CDR3 covers 17 residues. As DNA, the CDR3 is TGTGCCACCAGTGATCCCTCCTTGGGGGACAGGGGTACGCCCCAGCATTTT. Amino acid sequence: CATSDPSLGDRGTPQHF.

V and J are TRBV3-1 (or the pseudogene TRBV3-2) and TRBJ1-4; D is perhaps TRBD1 (6 bases). The V gene's germline CDR1 is LGHDT and CDR2 YNNKEL (reference sequence). Trimming took off 4 bases at V and 6 bases at J, with 18 bases between the two ends. This CDR3 is 16 amino acids long. The CDR3 here is CASSRGQYALDEKLFF. DNA for the CDR3: TGTGCCAGCAGCCGAGGACAGTACGCTCTCGATGAAAAACTGTTTTTT.

The rearrangement links TRBV5-8 to TRBJ2-7, with TRBD1 as a possible D gene (5 bases). V shed 2 bases and J shed 4 bases, with 13 bases lying between them. CDR3 length equals 14 residues. Germline V gene lookup returns CDR1 SGHTS and CDR2 YDEGEE. CDR3 in DNA: TGTGCCAGCAGCTTCCAGGGTTCCCTTTACGAGCAGTACTTC. Translated, it gives CASSFQGSLYEQYF.

V is TRBV5-4 and J is TRBJ2-7; D might be TRBD1 (6 bases). V lost 1 base and J lost 3, with 17 bases in between. Germline CDR1 is SGHNT and CDR2 is YYREEE (reference sequence). CDR3 length: 16 amino acids. The CDR3 DNA follows: TGTGCCAGCAGCTTGTGGCAGGGGACCCCCCTCTACGAGCAGTACTTC. It yields the protein CASSLWQGTPLYEQYF.

This rearrangement joins TRBV14 to TRBJ2-7, with 7 nucleotides matching TRBD1. The CDR3 has 16 amino acids. V trimming: 2 bases; J trimming: 3 bases; junction bases outside the gene matches: 10. In germline, CDR1 is SGHDN, CDR2 FVKESK. The CDR3, as DNA: TGTGCCAGCAGCCAACCCGAACGACAGGGAAACTACGAGCAGTACTTC. This encodes CASSQPERQGNYEQYF.

V and J are TRBV10-3 and TRBJ2-7, with 11 bases that match TRBD1. CDR3 size: 11 residues. Trimming at V came to 8 bases and at J to 7 bases, leaving 1 base not matched to a gene. Germline V gene lookup returns CDR1 ENHRY and CDR2 SYGVKD. The CDR3 sequence is CAIGDRGEQYF. CDR3 nucleotides: TGTGCCATCGGGGACAGGGGGGAGCAGTACTTC.

This chain uses TRBV10-3 with TRBJ2-6; D not certain. The CDR3 loop spans 18 amino acids. The germline V gene encodes CDR1 ENHRY and CDR2 SYGVKD. Trimming shortened V by 8 bases and J by 0 bases, and 20 bases separated the two germline ends. CDR3: CAIGANVLLSSGANVLTF. The DNA for the CDR3 is TGTGCCATCGGTGCCAACGTCCTCCTCAGCTCTGGGGCCAACGTCCTGACTTTC.

This clone was picked up one time. V is TRBV5-1 and J is TRBJ1-1; weak D call: TRBD1 (5 bases). Per germline, CDR1 SGHRS and CDR2 YFSETQ. The V end was cut by 0 bases, the J end by 1 base, with 13 bases between. This CDR3 comprises 16 residues. In DNA, the CDR3 is TGCGCCAGCAGCTTGGAGGGCGGCAGGGCGAACACTGAAGCTTTCTTT. This encodes CASSLEGGRANTEAFF.

This clone appeared once. The chain uses TRBV6-2 or TRBV6-3 and TRBJ2-7, with 8 bases matching TRBD1. V shed 4 bases, J shed 4 bases, and the junction held 9 bases outside the gene matches. CDR3 length: 15 residues. In germline, CDR1 is MNHEY, CDR2 SVGEGT. The chain's CDR3 is CASSSPGQAVYEQYF. CDR3 in DNA: TGTGCCAGCAGTTCGCCGGGACAGGCCGTTTACGAGCAGTACTTC.

As DNA, the CDR3 is TGTGCCAGCAGTCCGACAGGGGCGGAGACCCAGTACTTC. This codes for CASSPTGAETQYF. The rearrangement joins TRBV27 to TRBJ2-5; 8 bases map to TRBD1. J was trimmed by 5 bases and V by 5 bases; bases with no gene match: 4. The CDR3 totals 13 residues. CDR1 is MNHEY and CDR2 is SMNVEV in the germline V gene (reference sequence).

The V and J genes are TRBV5-4 and TRBJ1-2, with 7 positions matching TRBD1. The CDR3 runs 14 residues. The germline gives CDR1 SGHNT, CDR2 YYREEE (reference sequence). The junction had 9 bases not matched to a gene; V was cut back by 5 bases and J by 5 bases. The CDR3 is CASSHPDREYGYTF. The CDR3 DNA reads as TGTGCCAGCAGTCACCCTGACAGGGAGTATGGCTACACCTTC. The variable domain in full, with the rest retrieved from reference TRBV5-4 and TRBJ1-2, is ETGVTQSPTHLIKTRGQQVTLRCSSQSGHNTVSWYQQALGQGPQFIFQYYREEENGRGNFPPRFSGLQFPNYSSELNVNALELDDSALYLCASSHPDREYGYTFGSGTRLTVV.

This chain connects TRBV16 to TRBJ2-6; 12 bases agree with TRBD1. CDR1 is KGHSY and CDR2 is FQNENV in the germline V gene. The V and J ends lost 6 bases and 0 bases, in that order; junction bases with no gene match: 6. CDR3 length: 18 residues. The CDR3 DNA reads as TGTGCCAGCAGTCGCGGGACAGGGGGCCGCTCTGGGGCCAACGTCCTGACTTTC. Protein: CASSRGTGGRSGANVLTF.

The CDR3 is CSTWGPGNIQYF. CDR3 nucleotides: TGCAGCACCTGGGGCCCCGGGAACATTCAGTACTTC. The chain has TRBV29-1 and TRBJ2-4, with a tentative D call TRBD1 (5 bases). Trimming left V 8 bases short and J 7 bases short, with 15 bases between. The CDR3 runs to 12 residues. The germline V gene has CDR1 SQVTM and CDR2 ANQGSEA. The whole variable domain, remainder taken from reference TRBV29-1 and TRBJ2-4, is SAVISQKPSRDICQRGTSLTIQCQVDSQVTMMFWYRQQPGQSLTLIATANQGSEATYESGFVIDKFPISRPNLTFSTLTVSNMSPEDSSIYLCSTWGPGNIQYFGAGTRLSVL.

This clone was seen once. The rearrangement links TRBV7-3 to TRBJ1-1; possibly TRBD1 for D (6 bases). CDR1 SGHTA and CDR2 FQGTGA come from the germline V gene. Trimming took off 6 bases at V and 6 bases at J, with 14 bases between the two ends. The CDR3 consists of 13 residues. The CDR3 loop is CASRVAGVAEAFF. The CDR3 coding sequence is TGTGCCAGCAGAGTAGCAGGGGTTGCTGAAGCTTTCTTT. Full variable domain (missing parts from reference TRBV7-3 and TRBJ1-1): GAGVSQTPSNKVTEKGKYVELRCDPISGHTALYWYRQSLGQGPEFLIYFQGTGAADDSGLPNDRFFAVRPEGSVSTLKIQRTERGDSAVYLCASRVAGVAEAFFGQGTRLTVV.

The CDR3 bases are TGTGCCAGCCAGGACAGGGGAGCGGGCAATGAGCAGTTCTTC. Its translation is CASQDRGAGNEQFF. This chain links TRBV6-5 with TRBJ2-1, with 9 bases fitting TRBD1. V shed 8 bases, J shed 6 bases, and the junction held 8 bases outside the gene matches. CDR3 length: 14 residues. Germline V gene data show CDR1 as MNHEY and CDR2 as SVGAGI.

V and J are TRBV5-1 and TRBJ1-1, with 9 bases fitting TRBD1. The CDR3 has 14 amino acids. The germline gives CDR1 SGHRS, CDR2 YFSETQ. With V trimmed by 3 bases and J by 4 bases, 4 bases remained unmatched. The CDR3: CASSSYRGPTEAFF. The CDR3 DNA sequence: TGCGCCAGCAGCTCCTACAGGGGGCCCACTGAAGCTTTCTTT.

The chain uses TRBV5-1 and TRBJ1-2, with 7 positions matching TRBD1. The CDR3 is 15 residues long. J was trimmed by 8 bases and V by 5 bases; bases with no gene match: 15. CDR1 and CDR2 (germline): SGHRS, YFSETQ. CDR3 residues: CASSPDPTGLGGYTF. As DNA, the CDR3 is TGCGCCAGCAGTCCAGACCCGACAGGGTTGGGGGGCTACACCTTC. The whole variable domain, remainder taken from reference TRBV5-1 and TRBJ1-2, is KAGVTQTPRYLIKTRGQQVTLSCSPISGHRSVSWYQQTPGQGLQFLFEYFSETQRNKGNFPGRFSGRQFSNSRSEMNVSTLELGDSALYLCASSPDPTGLGGYTFGSGTRLTVV.

The genes are TRBV2 and TRBJ1-6, with 7 bases matching TRBD1. Germline CDR1 and CDR2: SNHLY and FYNNEI. Trimming cost V 4 bases and J 11 bases; bases outside gene matches: 14. The CDR3 length is 16 residues. As DNA, the CDR3 is TGTGCCAGCAGTGTGGGACAGTCAGGACCCCGGGCACCCCTCCACTTT. It specifies CASSVGQSGPRAPLHF.

For this clone: Other DNA sequences in the same sample also yield this CDR3. V usage is TRBV18 and J usage is TRBJ1-1, with a possible D match to TRBD1 (6 bases). This CDR3 is built from 14 residues. Deletions cut 6 bases from V and 0 bases from J, with 11 bases between. Per the germline V gene, CDR1 is KGHSH and CDR2 is LQKENI. DNA for the CDR3: TGTGCCAGCTCTCCAGGACAGCTGAACACTGAAGCTTTCTTT. Translated: CASSPGQLNTEAFF. The full variable domain, completed using reference TRBV18 and TRBJ1-1, is NAGVMQNPRHLVRRRGQEARLRCSPMKGHSHVYWYRQLPEEGLKFMVYLQKENIIDESGMPKERFSAEFPKEGPSILRIQQVVRGDSAAYFCASSPGQLNTEAFFGQGTRLTVV.

The chain recombines TRBV5-1 with TRBJ1-3; unclear D gene. V was clipped by 2 bases and J by 0 bases, with 12 bases between them. The CDR3 runs 16 residues. Germline lookup yields CDR1 SGHRS and CDR2 YFSETQ. In DNA, the CDR3 is TGCGCCAGCAGCTTAGGGAGACGAAGCTCTGGAAACACCATATATTTT. The encoded protein is CASSLGRRSSGNTIYF.

The chain is built from TRBV28 and TRBJ2-3; 10 bases are a match to TRBD2. The ends lost 8 bases at V and 6 bases at J; junction bases unmatched: 11. This CDR3 contains 15 residues. In germline, CDR1 is MDHEN, CDR2 SYDVKM. The CDR3 sequence: CASGRAGGLGDTQYF. The CDR3 coding sequence is TGTGCCAGCGGGAGAGCGGGGGGGCTCGGGGATACGCAGTATTTT.